This is a list of T cell receptor beta chains from one sample in a study of early T cells in non-severe SARS-CoV-2 infection. TCRdb reanalysed the 5' RACE reads using MiXCR and keeps one entry per CDR3 protein. The sample records around 32,000 distinct CDR3 sequences, 5.7% being singletons. The sample comprised whole blood. Every receptor here comes from an adult who was a healthcare worker with PCR-confirmed SARS-CoV-2 infection or an uninfected control (not recorded which). Both conserved end residues are part of each CDR3. Fields, in order: D gene, V gene, clone size, J gene, CDR3 protein, CDR3 DNA. The D gene is left open where the match is weak. Rows may omit the clone size; those that give it use once, few, many or a size class.

>NA|TRBV4-3|many|TRBJ2-1
CASSQAGPGLHEQFF
TGCGCCAGCAGCCAAGCGGGGCCAGGGCTTCATGAGCAGTTCTTC
>NA|TRBV7-2|few|TRBJ2-4
CASSMDRYIQYF
TGTGCCAGCAGCATGGACCGTTACATTCAGTACTTC
>NA|TRBV5-4|many|TRBJ2-5
CASSLWSGEETQYF
TGTGCCAGCAGCTTGTGGTCCGGGGAAGAGACCCAGTACTTC
>NA|TRBV5-4|many|TRBJ2-3
CASRIGGRGTDTQYF
TGTGCCAGCAGGATAGGGGGGCGCGGCACAGATACGCAGTATTTT
>TRBD1|TRBV29-1|many|TRBJ2-7
CSAGQGGNEQYF
TGCAGCGCCGGACAGGGTGGAAACGAGCAGTACTTC
>TRBD2|TRBV3-1|few|TRBJ2-5
CASSQDLGLAGYQETQYF
TGTGCCAGCAGCCAAGATCTCGGGCTAGCGGGGTACCAAGAGACCCAGTACTTC
>NA|TRBV21-1|many|TRBJ2-3
CASSTLRDTQYF
TGTGCCAGCAGCACCTTACGAGATACGCAGTATTTT
>NA|TRBV6-4|many|TRBJ1-4
CASSDVRRNATNEKLFF
TGTGCCAGCAGTGACGTCAGACGAAACGCAACTAATGAAAAACTGTTTTTT
>NA|TRBV15|NA|TRBJ2-3
CATSFRIRGSTDTQYF
TGTGCCACCAGCTTCCGGATTCGGGGTAGCACAGATACGCAGTATTTT
>NA|TRBV4-1|many|TRBJ1-4
CASSRTDGQWGNEKLFF
TGCGCCAGCAGCCGCACTGATGGACAATGGGGGAATGAAAAACTGTTTTTT
>NA|TRBV28|many|TRBJ1-6
CASIPSGGESDNSPLHF
TGTGCCAGCATCCCCTCCGGTGGGGAATCCGATAATTCACCCCTCCACTTT
>TRBD1|TRBV19|many|TRBJ1-2
CASSIAGGSNPYGYTF
TGTGCCAGTAGTATCGCAGGGGGATCGAATCCCTATGGCTACACCTTC
>TRBD2|TRBV3-1|few|TRBJ2-5
CASSQVASGQETQYF
TGTGCCAGCAGCCAAGTGGCTAGCGGCCAAGAGACCCAGTACTTC
>NA|TRBV6-6|many|TRBJ2-1
CASSYSSEYNEQFF
TGTGCCAGCAGTTACTCGTCCGAATACAATGAGCAGTTCTTC
>TRBD2|TRBV20-1|many|TRBJ2-4
CSARAPSGGFGNIQYF
TGCAGTGCTAGAGCCCCCAGCGGGGGGTTCGGAAACATTCAGTACTTC
>NA|TRBV2|many|TRBJ1-3
CASSDGGAGNTIYF
TGTGCCAGCAGTGATGGAGGGGCTGGAAACACCATATATTTT
>TRBD1|TRBV29-1|few|TRBJ2-7
CSAGGQGSSYEQYF
TGCAGCGCTGGGGGACAGGGGTCCTCCTACGAGCAGTACTTC
>TRBD1|TRBV18|many|TRBJ1-6
CASSAQGQGRRNSPLHF
TGTGCCAGCTCAGCTCAGGGACAGGGTCGTCGGAATTCACCCCTCCACTTT
>TRBD1|TRBV12-3/TRBV12-4|many|TRBJ1-5
CASGYRTGGHQPQHF
TGTGCCAGCGGATATCGGACAGGAGGCCATCAGCCCCAGCATTTT
>NA|TRBV20-1|many|TRBJ2-3
CSAFRTEFQYF
TGCAGTGCCTTCCGGACAGAGTTTCAGTATTTT
>NA|TRBV13|medium-sized|TRBJ2-3
CASSIRTGKRRDTQYF
TGTGCCAGCAGCATAAGAACAGGGAAAAGAAGAGATACGCAGTATTTT
>NA|TRBV7-8|many|TRBJ1-6
CASNPNPGSSYNSPLHF
TGTGCCAGCAACCCTAACCCAGGGAGCTCCTATAATTCACCCCTCCACTTT
>NA|TRBV7-2|NA|TRBJ2-1
CASSFGRVVHEQFF
TGTGCCAGCAGCTTCGGCAGGGTAGTGCATGAGCAGTTCTTC
>TRBD2|TRBV20-1|many|TRBJ2-7
CSASTLAGLDEQYF
TGCAGTGCTAGTACACTAGCGGGGCTGGACGAGCAGTACTTC
>NA|TRBV6-5|NA|TRBJ2-4
CASSRRVLAKNIQYF
TGTGCCAGCAGTCGACGGGTTTTAGCCAAAAACATTCAGTACTTC
>NA|TRBV20-1|few|TRBJ1-1
CSARVPGADTEAFF
TGCAGTGCTAGAGTTCCGGGCGCAGACACTGAAGCTTTCTTT
>NA|TRBV7-2|many|TRBJ1-2
CASSPLYGGRSYGYTF
TGTGCCAGCAGTCCTCTCTACGGGGGGCGCAGCTATGGCTACACCTTC
>TRBD1|TRBV7-9|many|TRBJ2-7
CASSHPGQGAHEQYF
TGTGCCAGCAGCCATCCGGGACAGGGGGCCCACGAGCAGTACTTC
>NA|TRBV5-5|many|TRBJ1-2
CASSYEGLGGYTF
TGTGCCAGCAGTTATGAGGGGCTCGGTGGCTACACCTTC
>NA|TRBV5-4|NA|TRBJ1-5
CASSLDGAQPQHF
TGTGCCAGCAGCTTGGACGGGGCCCAGCCCCAGCATTTT
>NA|TRBV20-1|NA|TRBJ2-6
CSAREFSGANVLTF
TGCAGTGCTAGAGAATTCTCTGGGGCCAACGTCCTGACTTTC
>NA|TRBV29-1|few|TRBJ1-1
CSVEGAEAFF
TGCAGCGTTGAAGGAGCTGAAGCTTTCTTT
>NA|TRBV7-2|many|TRBJ2-3
CASSLWYTDTQYF
TGTGCCAGCAGCTTATGGTACACAGATACGCAGTATTTT
>NA|TRBV4-3|NA|TRBJ1-4
CASSKRNRDEKLFF
TGCGCCAGCAGCAAGAGGAACAGGGACGAAAAACTGTTTTTT
>NA|TRBV4-2|many|TRBJ2-3
CASSQDLASNPRDTQYF
TGTGCCAGCAGCCAAGATCTAGCCTCCAACCCACGAGATACGCAGTATTTT
>TRBD2|TRBV6-5|many|TRBJ2-7
CASSYIWTSGGDEQYF
TGTGCCAGCAGTTATATCTGGACTAGCGGAGGAGACGAGCAGTACTTC
>NA|TRBV28|few|TRBJ2-5
CASSPSFAQETQYF
TGTGCCAGCAGCCCGAGTTTTGCCCAAGAGACCCAGTACTTC
>TRBD1|TRBV5-1|many|TRBJ2-7
CASSYGQGPREQYF
TGCGCCAGCAGCTACGGACAGGGTCCACGAGAGCAGTACTTC
>NA|TRBV6-5|many|TRBJ2-7
CASSLEYQSYEQYF
TGTGCCAGCAGTTTGGAGTATCAATCTTACGAGCAGTACTTC
>TRBD1|TRBV5-4|NA|TRBJ2-7
CASSSMNQGARFF
TGTGCCAGCAGCTCCATGAACCAGGGGGCACGATTCTTC
>TRBD1|TRBV27|many|TRBJ1-2
CASSSIDRANYGYTF
TGTGCCAGCAGTTCCATCGACAGGGCGAACTATGGCTACACCTTC
>NA|TRBV4-3|NA|TRBJ1-1
CASSQVLGAMSSEAFF
TGCGCCAGCAGCCAAGTTTTAGGGGCCATGAGTTCTGAAGCTTTCTTT
>NA|TRBV11-3|medium-sized|TRBJ2-1
CASSRRGQRYNEQFF
TGTGCCAGCAGCCGGAGGGGACAGAGATACAATGAGCAGTTCTTC
>TRBD2|TRBV7-2|many|TRBJ2-3
CASSYPGGLASGTDTQYF
TGTGCCAGCAGCTACCCTGGGGGACTAGCGTCGGGCACAGATACGCAGTATTTT
>TRBD1|TRBV2|few|TRBJ2-3
CASKRDRGSDTQYF
TGTGCCAGCAAGAGGGACAGGGGGTCAGATACGCAGTATTTT
>TRBD2|TRBV5-1|few|TRBJ2-3
CASSPVLASGADTQYF
TGCGCCAGCAGCCCCGTCCTGGCTAGCGGCGCAGATACGCAGTATTTT
>NA|TRBV11-3|many|TRBJ1-1
CASSPGEANTEAFF
TGTGCCAGCAGCCCGGGGGAGGCGAACACTGAAGCTTTCTTT
>NA|TRBV29-1|few|TRBJ1-5
CSVDPGNQPQHF
TGCAGCGTTGATCCGGGAAATCAGCCCCAGCATTTT
>NA|TRBV6-5|few|TRBJ1-2
CASSYSRTAVNYGYTF
TGTGCCAGCAGTTACTCGCGGACAGCGGTTAACTATGGCTACACCTTC
>NA|TRBV20-1|few|TRBJ2-3
CSASRTVGGRTDTQYF
TGCAGTGCTAGCAGGACAGTCGGGGGGAGGACAGATACGCAGTATTTT
>NA|TRBV29-1|few|TRBJ1-5
CSVSGGIGNQPQHF
TGCAGCGTTTCCGGGGGTATTGGGAATCAGCCCCAGCATTTT
>TRBD1|TRBV3-1|NA|TRBJ2-1
CASSPDRGQNEQFF
TGTGCCAGCAGCCCCGACAGGGGGCAGAATGAGCAGTTCTTC
>NA|TRBV7-9|many|TRBJ1-5
CASSLASSNQPQHF
TGTGCCAGCAGCCTGGCGAGCAGCAATCAGCCCCAGCATTTT
>TRBD1|TRBV9|medium-sized|TRBJ2-3
CASSVGQGTAYTQYF
TGTGCCAGCAGCGTAGGGCAGGGGACAGCTTATACGCAGTATTTT
>NA|TRBV12-3/TRBV12-4|NA|TRBJ1-3
CASSFRLAGNTIYF
TGTGCCAGCAGTTTCCGACTCGCTGGAAACACCATATATTTT
>NA|TRBV29-1|many|TRBJ1-3
CSVDSEAGNTIYF
TGCAGCGTTGACTCCGAGGCGGGAAACACCATATATTTT
>NA|TRBV28|NA|TRBJ2-7
CASSRTSYEQYF
TGTGCCAGCAGTCGCACCTCCTACGAGCAGTACTTC
>TRBD2|TRBV5-4|NA|TRBJ2-3
CASSIRGGQDTQYF
TGTGCCAGCAGCATACGGGGGGGCCAAGATACGCAGTATTTT
>NA|TRBV20-1|many|TRBJ2-1
CSARVSFWGTYNEQFF
TGCAGTGCTAGAGTCTCTTTTTGGGGGACTTACAATGAGCAGTTCTTC
>NA|TRBV2|NA|TRBJ1-2
CASSEFRDSSYGYTF
TGTGCCAGCAGTGAATTCCGGGATTCAAGCTATGGCTACACCTTC